One sample yielded the 22 T cell receptor beta chains listed below, sequenced in a study of OX40 agonist ivuxolimab in advanced cancers. Here immunoSEQ multiplex PCR was the method, and the copy in TCRdb shows in-frame clones only, minus some. The table records some 70,000 clones, around nine tenths of them present only once. The input for sequencing was CD4+ or CD8+ T cells sorted from blood, taken in a trial of the OX40 agonist ivuxolimab. The origin of the receptors is an adult with an advanced solid tumor such as melanoma, head and neck, liver or kidney cancer.

The chain couples TRBV5-1 to TRBJ2-5; 8 nucleotides line up with TRBD2. Germline trimming cut 1 base from V and 5 bases from J; bases unmatched to any gene: 13. This CDR3 has 17 residues. CDR1 SGHRS and CDR2 YFSETQ come from the germline V gene. Written as DNA, the CDR3 is TGCGCCAGCAGCTTGATGGCTGCGGGGGGTGCCGGGGAGACCCAGTACTTC. Translation: CASSLMAAGGAGETQYF. The full variable domain, completed using reference TRBV5-1 and TRBJ2-5, is KAGVTQTPRYLIKTRGQQVTLSCSPISGHRSVSWYQQTPGQGLQFLFEYFSETQRNKGNFPGRFSGRQFSNSRSEMNVSTLELGDSALYLCASSLMAAGGAGETQYFGPGTRLLVL.

V usage is TRBV7-2 and J usage is TRBJ1-1, with 8 bases fitting TRBD1. Per the germline V gene, CDR1 is SGHTA and CDR2 is FQGNSA. The V segment lost 6 bases and the J segment 4 bases; nucleotides outside the gene matches: 13. CDR3 size: 16 residues. The CDR3 DNA follows: TGTGCCAGCAGAAAATCAGGGGGCTCGGGTGGCACTGAAGCTTTCTTT. This encodes CASRKSGGSGGTEAFF.

The chain has TRBV5-5 and TRBJ2-1; 10 nucleotides line up with TRBD2. Looked up from germline, CDR1 is SGHKS and CDR2 is YYEKEE (reference sequence). The CDR3 loop spans 16 amino acids. The V segment lost 4 bases and the J segment 8 bases; nucleotides outside the gene matches: 12. This CDR3 reads CASSPRPGLAYDEQFF. The CDR3 DNA sequence: TGTGCCAGCAGCCCCCGCCCGGGACTAGCGTACGATGAGCAGTTCTTC. The variable domain in full, with the rest retrieved from reference TRBV5-5 and TRBJ2-1, is DAGVTQSPTHLIKTRGQQVTLRCSPISGHKSVSWYQQVLGQGPQFIFQYYEKEERGRGNFPDRFSARQFPNYSSELNVNALLLGDSALYLCASSPRPGLAYDEQFFGPGTRLTVL.

The chain combines TRBV6-1 with TRBJ1-6; perhaps TRBD1 as D (5 bases). The CDR3 runs to 15 residues. The germline V gene encodes CDR1 MNHNS and CDR2 SASEGT. The germline V and J ends were trimmed by 8 bases and 7 bases, with 18 bases remaining between them. This CDR3 is CASCRDGKGNSPLHF. CDR3 DNA sequence: TGTGCCAGCTGCCGGGACGGGAAAGGAAATTCACCCCTCCACTTT.

The chain couples TRBV2 to TRBJ1-5, with a tentative D call TRBD1 (5 bases). This CDR3 is built from 12 residues. Trimming shortened V by 3 bases and J by 6 bases, and 6 bases separated the two germline ends. Germline V gene sequence: CDR1 SNHLY, CDR2 FYNNEI. CDR3 sequence (DNA): TGTGCCAGCAGTGAGCAGGGTCAGCCCCAGCATTTT. Translation gives CASSEQGQPQHF.

The rearrangement uses TRBV18 and TRBJ2-7, with D possibly matching TRBD1 (5 bases). CDR3 length: 14 residues. Trimming removed 0 bases from V and 2 bases from J, with 8 bases in between. CDR1 KGHSH and CDR2 LQKENI come from the germline V gene. CDR3 in amino acids: CASSPPETAYEQYF. The CDR3, as DNA: TGTGCCAGCTCACCACCCGAGACAGCCTACGAGCAGTACTTC.

V usage is TRBV5-4 and J usage is TRBJ2-1; TRBD2 agrees at 12 bases. The ends lost 4 bases at V and 8 bases at J; junction bases unmatched: 10. Germline loops: CDR1 SGHNT, CDR2 YYREEE (reference sequence). The CDR3 sequence is 16 residues long. In DNA, the CDR3 is TGTGCCAGCAGCCCCCAACTAGCGGGGGGCGGGGATGAGCAGTTCTTC. This sequence encodes CASSPQLAGGGDEQFF.

The chain carries TRBV5-1 and TRBJ2-5; 7 bases align to TRBD1. Per germline, CDR1 SGHRS and CDR2 YFSETQ. This CDR3 comprises 15 residues. V lost 4 bases to trimming and J lost 5 bases; unmatched junction nucleotides: 11. The CDR3 DNA sequence: TGCGCCAGCAGCCCTGGCGCCGGGACAGCGGAGACCCAGTACTTC. The encoded protein is CASSPGAGTAETQYF.

The genes are TRBV5-1 and TRBJ2-2, with a tentative D call TRBD1 (5 bases). CDR1 SGHRS and CDR2 YFSETQ come from the germline V gene. The V end was cut by 0 bases, the J end by 4 bases, with 10 bases between. There are 15 residues in the CDR3. DNA for the CDR3: TGCGCCAGCAGCTTGGATCAGGGTCGCACCGGGGAGCTGTTTTTT. This translates into CASSLDQGRTGELFF. The full variable domain, its missing parts supplied by reference TRBV5-1 and TRBJ2-2, is KAGVTQTPRYLIKTRGQQVTLSCSPISGHRSVSWYQQTPGQGLQFLFEYFSETQRNKGNFPGRFSGRQFSNSRSEMNVSTLELGDSALYLCASSLDQGRTGELFFGEGSRLTVL.

The V gene is TRBV10-1, the J gene TRBJ2-2, with TRBD1 as a possible D gene (5 bases). CDR3 length equals 15 residues. The germline V gene has CDR1 WNHNN and CDR2 SYGVQD (reference sequence). V was trimmed by 3 bases and J by 6 bases, leaving 14 bases between them. The CDR3 region is CASSEQASVAGELFF. The CDR3 bases are TGCGCCAGCAGTGAACAGGCTTCGGTGGCCGGGGAGCTGTTTTTT.

This sequence joins TRBV6-1 and TRBJ1-6; D not certain. The CDR3 runs to 16 residues. Deletions cut 2 bases from V and 9 bases from J, with 17 bases between. Germline V gene data show CDR1 as MNHNS and CDR2 as SASEGT. CDR3 sequence: CASSELRHGSSSPLHF. Written as DNA, the CDR3 is TGTGCCAGCAGTGAACTTCGACATGGGTCCTCTTCACCCCTCCACTTT.

The chain uses TRBV5-1 and TRBJ2-3, with D tentatively TRBD2 (5 bases). Germline CDR1 and CDR2: SGHRS and YFSETQ. The CDR3 loop spans 15 amino acids. V was trimmed by 4 bases and J by 1 base, leaving 13 bases between them. The CDR3 region is CASSEGGSGTDTQYF. The CDR3 coding sequence is TGCGCCAGCAGCGAGGGCGGATCGGGCACAGATACGCAGTATTTT.

This chain connects TRBV11-2 to TRBJ2-5, with 11 nucleotides matching TRBD2. Germline V gene lookup returns CDR1 SGHAT and CDR2 FQNNGV. The CDR3 length is 15 residues. Trimming removed 6 bases from V and 1 base from J; junction bases left unmatched: 4. CDR3 in DNA: TGTGCCAGCAGGAATCTAGCGGGGGGCCAAGAGACCCAGTACTTC. It encodes CASRNLAGGQETQYF.

The chain combines TRBV5-4 with TRBJ1-4; TRBD1 matches at 7 bases. V lost 4 bases, J lost 4 bases, and 10 bases stayed unmatched. From germline, CDR1 is SGHNT and CDR2 YYREEE (reference sequence). The CDR3 totals 16 residues. DNA of the CDR3: TGTGCCAGCAGCAGCGGACAGGTGGGGGGTAATGAAAAACTGTTTTTT. Its protein product is CASSSGQVGGNEKLFF. The full variable domain, in which reference TRBV5-4 and TRBJ1-4 provide the parts outside the CDR3, is ETGVTQSPTHLIKTRGQQVTLRCSSQSGHNTVSWYQQALGQGPQFIFQYYREEENGRGNFPPRFSGLQFPNYSSELNVNALELDDSALYLCASSSGQVGGNEKLFFGSGTQLSVL.

The chain uses TRBV7-6 and TRBJ1-2, with TRBD1 matching 7 bases. CDR1 and CDR2 from the germline V gene are SGHVS and FNYEAQ. After removal of 1 base from V and 2 bases from J, the junction contained 1 base not matched to a gene. The CDR3 runs 14 residues. The CDR3, as DNA: TGTGCCAGCAGCTTAGGACAGGGAAACTATGGCTACACCTTC. Protein: CASSLGQGNYGYTF.

This chain links TRBV2 with TRBJ2-1; 10 bases fit TRBD2. This CDR3 region has 15 residues. Germline V gene data show CDR1 as SNHLY and CDR2 as FYNNEI. Trimming cost V 0 bases and J 5 bases; bases outside gene matches: 1. This CDR3 is CASSEALAGDNEQFF. DNA for the CDR3: TGTGCCAGCAGTGAAGCGCTAGCGGGGGACAATGAGCAGTTCTTC.

The V call is TRBV5-1, the J call TRBJ2-2; a possible D gene is TRBD2 (5 bases). CDR3 length: 16 residues. Germline lookup yields CDR1 SGHRS and CDR2 YFSETQ. Trimming pared 0 bases from V and 3 bases from J, leaving 12 bases between. CDR3 amino acids: CASSLDPGSDTGELFF. As DNA, the CDR3 is TGCGCCAGCAGCTTGGACCCGGGATCGGACACCGGGGAGCTGTTTTTT. The entire variable domain, with the rest obtained from reference TRBV5-1 and TRBJ2-2, is as follows: KAGVTQTPRYLIKTRGQQVTLSCSPISGHRSVSWYQQTPGQGLQFLFEYFSETQRNKGNFPGRFSGRQFSNSRSEMNVSTLELGDSALYLCASSLDPGSDTGELFFGEGSRLTVL.

The chain employs TRBV18 and TRBJ1-4; tentatively, D is TRBD1 (5 bases). CDR3 length equals 14 residues. V lost 1 base and J 5 bases, leaving 8 bases between the germline ends. Germline values: CDR1 KGHSH, CDR2 LQKENI. The CDR3, as DNA: TGTGCCAGCTCACCACGGGGCTTCAATGAAAAACTGTTTTTT. Translating it yields CASSPRGFNEKLFF.

V gene TRBV5-6 combines with J gene TRBJ1-5, with 7 bases identical to TRBD1. There are 13 residues in the CDR3. The germline gives CDR1 SGHDT, CDR2 YYEEEE. V was clipped by 4 bases and J by 4 bases; unmatched bases: 2. The CDR3 loop is CASSKTGNQPQHF. The CDR3 bases are TGTGCCAGCAGCAAGACAGGGAATCAGCCCCAGCATTTT.

V usage is TRBV6-1 and J usage is TRBJ2-1; D tentatively reads TRBD1 or TRBD2 (5 bases each). This CDR3 comprises 13 residues. CDR1 MNHNS and CDR2 SASEGT come from the germline V gene. The ends were cut back, 4 bases at V and 6 bases at J, with 10 bases in the middle. CDR3 protein: CASSGWGSNEQFF. The CDR3 nucleotides read TGTGCCAGCAGTGGATGGGGGTCCAATGAGCAGTTCTTC.

V is TRBV6-1 and J is TRBJ1-1; D perhaps matches TRBD1 (5 bases). There are 12 residues in the CDR3. Trimming took off 6 bases at V and 3 bases at J, with 8 bases between the two ends. In germline, CDR1 is MNHNS, CDR2 SASEGT. The CDR3 reads CASRVGDTEAFF. In DNA form, the CDR3 reads TGTGCCAGCAGGGTGGGGGACACTGAAGCTTTCTTT.

This clone was seen only a few times. The chain is built from TRBV14 and TRBJ1-2; the match to TRBD1 covers 11 bases. The CDR3 has 16 residues. Germline loops: CDR1 SGHDN, CDR2 FVKESK. V lost 4 bases, J lost 3 bases, and 7 bases stayed unmatched. For the CDR3, the DNA is TGTGCCAGCAGCCGACGGACAGGGGGCGAGGACTATGGCTACACCTTC. Translation gives CASSRRTGGEDYGYTF.